This TCR beta chain was observed in a study of T-cell reconstitution after alpha-beta-depleted transplantation in children. Study results and limitations: Expanded graft clones, several hundred of them, were reportedly the source of alpha-beta T cells about two months after transplant. At one year after transplant, newly produced T cells mostly accounted for T-cell counts and diversity.

Unique molecular identifiers were used to barcode this TCRbeta library. TCRdb reprocessed the PCR reads via MiXCR and lists one record per CDR3 protein. This sample has roughly 420,000 distinct CDR3 sequences, with under 20% found just once. This CDR3 has 20 residues. Germline V gene lookup returns CDR1 LGHNA and CDR2 YNFKEQ. J lost 0 bases, V lost 4 bases, and 11 bases had no gene match. This clonotype was picked up a small number of times. Its antigen remains unidentified. This chain links TRBV4-2 with TRBJ2-2, with TRBD2 matching over 13 bases. The clonotype comes from a boy under two years old who had a stem cell transplant for Wiskott-Aldrich syndrome, so the T cells may come from the graft donor. The input for sequencing was PBMCs, mostly from graft donor cells, taken 360 days after TCRalphabeta/CD19-depleted stem cell transplant. The CDR3 loop is CASSLEGLAGNSANTGELFF. CDR3 nucleotides: TGTGCCAGCAGCCTAGAGGGACTAGCGGGGAACTCCGCGAACACCGGGGAGCTGTTTTTT.